The rows below give T cell receptor beta chains drawn from one sample of a study of blood T cell repertoires in COVID-19. Sequencing used immunoSEQ multiplex PCR; TCRdb keeps in-frame clones, though not all of them. The repertoire holds just under 250,000 clones, with around 88% as singletons. Specimen: peripheral blood. The receptors shown here come from a woman younger than 45 who had recovered from COVID-19. CDR3s include the opening cysteine and the closing phenylalanine or tryptophan. Fields, in order: D gene, V gene, J gene, clone size, CDR3 protein, CDR3 DNA. A D gene is named only where the DNA matches it firmly. Only some rows state a clone size, as once, few, many or a class for expanded clones.

.	TRBV20-1	TRBJ2-3	.	CSASVGGLANTQYF	TGCAGTGCTAGTGTGGGGGGGCTGGCGAATACGCAGTATTTT
.	TRBV4-1	TRBJ1-1	.	CASSDSPDTEAFF	TGCGCCAGCAGTGACAGTCCAGACACTGAAGCTTTCTTT
.	TRBV5-1	TRBJ1-5	.	CASRQWSRDDQPQHF	TGCGCCAGCAGGCAGTGGAGTCGGGATGATCAGCCCCAGCATTTT
.	TRBV3-1/TRBV3-2	TRBJ1-3	.	CASSQESTGSRNTIYF	TGTGCCAGCAGCCAAGAGAGCACAGGGAGTAGAAACACCATATATTTT
.	TRBV7-6	TRBJ2-5	.	CASSLGYRGKETQYF	TGTGCCAGCAGCCTGGGGTATCGGGGTAAGGAGACCCAGTACTTC
.	TRBV21-1	TRBJ2-5	.	CASPGQGETQYF	TGTGCCAGTCCGGGACAGGGGGAGACCCAGTACTTC
TRBD1	TRBV27	TRBJ1-5	.	CASSKVRGLEDQPQHF	TGTGCCAGCAGCAAGGTTAGGGGGCTGGAGGATCAGCCCCAGCATTTT
TRBD1	TRBV25-1	TRBJ1-4	.	CASSDWDRSSEKLFF	TGTGCCAGCAGTGACTGGGACAGGTCTAGTGAAAAACTGTTTTTT
.	TRBV14	TRBJ1-3	.	CASSQGQANTIYF	TGTGCCAGCAGCCAAGGACAGGCCAACACCATATATTTT
.	TRBV7-9	TRBJ2-3	few	CASSPAKTAWDTQYF	TGTGCCAGCAGCCCGGCCAAGACAGCGTGGGATACGCAGTATTTT
.	TRBV7-2	TRBJ2-3	few	CASSFLPGGEADTQYF	TGTGCCAGCAGCTTTCTACCCGGGGGTGAAGCAGATACGCAGTATTTT
TRBD2	TRBV5-6	TRBJ2-1	.	CASSLAGGARNEQFF	TGTGCCAGCAGCTTGGCCGGGGGGGCCCGGAATGAGCAGTTCTTC
.	TRBV7-9	TRBJ1-4	once	CASSGGQNNEKLFF	TGTGCCAGCAGCGGCGGACAAAATAATGAAAAACTGTTTTTT